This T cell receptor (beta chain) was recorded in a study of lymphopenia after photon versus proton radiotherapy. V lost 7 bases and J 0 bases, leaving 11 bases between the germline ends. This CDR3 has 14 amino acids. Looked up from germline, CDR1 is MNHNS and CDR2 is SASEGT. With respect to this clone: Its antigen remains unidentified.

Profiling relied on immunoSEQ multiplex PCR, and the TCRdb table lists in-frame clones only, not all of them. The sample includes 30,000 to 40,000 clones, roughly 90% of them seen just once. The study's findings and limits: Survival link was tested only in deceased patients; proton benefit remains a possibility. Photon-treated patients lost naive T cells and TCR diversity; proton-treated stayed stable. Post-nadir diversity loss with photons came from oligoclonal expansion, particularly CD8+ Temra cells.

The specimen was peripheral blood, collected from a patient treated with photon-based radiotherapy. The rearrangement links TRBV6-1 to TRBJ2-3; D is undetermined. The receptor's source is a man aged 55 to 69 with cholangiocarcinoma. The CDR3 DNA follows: TGTGCCAGCACGGGCTTTGAGAGCACAGATACGCAGTATTTT. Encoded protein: CASTGFESTDTQYF.